The 23 T cell receptor beta chains in this list originate from one sample, sequenced in a study of human T cells and chemical hapten exposure. The time point: patch test 3, about 24 weeks after DPC sensitization. Treatment: therapeutic diphenylcyclopropenone sensitization with weekly scalp DPC. TCRdb reanalysed the RACE reads using MiXCR and keeps one entry per CDR3 protein. The repertoire has some 84,000 distinct CDR3 sequences, about a tenth of them found once; the top ten carry roughly 3.7%. The sequencing used whole blood, collected in connection with sensitization to the hapten diphenylcyclopropenone (DPC). The receptors come from a woman aged 45-65 years with alopecia areata. Some clones in this sample may be carry-over from other donors' samples.

The V and J genes are TRBV7-6 and TRBJ2-2; TRBD2 aligns across 9 bases. The V gene end was trimmed by 1 base and the J gene end by 6 bases; junction bases not matched to a gene: 6. The CDR3 contains 16 residues. Germline values: CDR1 SGHVS, CDR2 FNYEAQ. The CDR3 sequence is CASSLVGGRAAGELFF. The CDR3 nucleotides are TGTGCCAGCAGCTTAGTTGGCGGGAGGGCCGCCGGGGAGCTGTTTTTT.

The CDR3 region is CASSYSFAGGGNEQFF. CDR3 nucleotides: TGTGCCAGCAGTTACTCATTTGCGGGAGGAGGCAATGAGCAGTTCTTC. The chain recombines TRBV6-5 with TRBJ2-1, with 8 bases matching TRBD2. The J segment lost 6 bases and the V segment lost 0 bases, leaving 7 bases of the junction unmatched. The CDR3 is made up of 16 amino acids. Germline CDR1 reads MNHEY; CDR2 reads SVGAGI.

This clonotype occurred many times. V and J are TRBV12-3 or TRBV12-4 and TRBJ2-5, with 7 bases fitting TRBD2. V lost 7 bases and J lost 5; bases outside the gene matches: 7. The CDR3 is 13 residues long. The CDR3, as DNA: TGTGCCAGCACCCTTCGGGGGGAGGAGACCCAGTACTTC. Translating gives CASTLRGEETQYF.

This sequence joins TRBV28 and TRBJ1-1; a possible D gene is TRBD1 (5 bases). The CDR3 sequence is 14 residues long. Per germline, CDR1 MDHEN and CDR2 SYDVKM. V lost 5 bases and J lost 0, with 10 bases in between. The CDR3 loop is CASSPDSLNTEAFF. CDR3 DNA sequence: TGTGCCAGCAGTCCAGACAGTCTGAACACTGAAGCTTTCTTT.

This clonotype has at least ten counts. The chain has TRBV27 and TRBJ1-4; tentative D call: TRBD1 (5 bases). The CDR3 totals 14 residues. Trimming took off 3 bases at V and 4 bases at J, with 9 bases between the two ends. Looked up from germline, CDR1 is MNHEY and CDR2 is SMNVEV (reference sequence). Here the CDR3 DNA reads TGTGCCAGCAGTTTCTCTAGGGGTAATGAAAAACTGTTTTTT. Amino acid sequence: CASSFSRGNEKLFF. The full variable domain, completed using reference TRBV27 and TRBJ1-4, is EAQVTQNPRYLITVTGKKLTVTCSQNMNHEYMSWYRQDPGLGLRQIYYSMNVEVTDKGDVPEGYKVSRKEKRNFPLILESPSPNQTSLYFCASSFSRGNEKLFFGSGTQLSVL.

This clonotype was counted a few times. The chain is built from TRBV5-4 and TRBJ2-7; D uncertain. Germline V gene data show CDR1 as SGHNT and CDR2 as YYREEE (reference sequence). V lost 4 bases to trimming and J lost 0 bases, with 11 bases between them. The CDR3 extends over 14 amino acids. The CDR3 DNA follows: TGTGCCAGCAGCCTGCGGTCGAGCTCCTACGAGCAGTACTTC. Amino acid sequence: CASSLRSSSYEQYF.

The chain recombines TRBV19 with TRBJ1-3; D not resolved. The CDR3 contains 15 residues. V was clipped by 2 bases and J by 2 bases, with 10 bases between them. Looked up from germline, CDR1 is LNHDA and CDR2 is SQIVND (reference sequence). The CDR3 is CASSIPRHPGNTIYF. The CDR3 DNA reads as TGTGCCAGTAGTATACCCAGGCACCCTGGAAACACCATATATTTT.

This clonotype has ten or more counts. This sequence joins TRBV20-1 and TRBJ1-2, with D uncertain. Between the trimmed V and J ends, which lost 7 bases and 3 bases, there was a span of 6 bases. Germline lookup yields CDR1 DFQATT and CDR2 SNEGSKA (reference sequence). This CDR3 is 10 amino acids long. This CDR3 is CSGGDYGYTF. The CDR3 DNA reads as TGCAGTGGTGGGGACTATGGCTACACCTTC.

This clonotype has at least ten counts. The rearrangement links TRBV7-9 to TRBJ2-5; 7 positions agree with TRBD2. CDR1 and CDR2 (germline): SEHNR, FQNEAQ (reference sequence). This CDR3 comprises 14 residues. Unmatched junction bases numbered 7, after V lost 4 bases and J lost 5 bases. Here the CDR3 reads CASSSAGLGETQYF. CDR3 in DNA: TGTGCCAGCAGCTCGGCCGGACTAGGGGAGACCCAGTACTTC. The entire variable domain, with the rest obtained from reference TRBV7-9 and TRBJ2-5, is as follows: DTGVSQNPRHKITKRGQNVTFRCDPISEHNRLYWYRQTLGQGPEFLTYFQNEAQLEKSRLLSDRFSAERPKGSFSTLEIQRTEQGDSAMYLCASSSAGLGETQYFGPGTRLLVL.

This clonotype was detected a few times. The genes are TRBV29-1 and TRBJ2-7; weak D call: TRBD2 (5 bases). There are 12 residues in the CDR3. Per germline, CDR1 SQVTM and CDR2 ANQGSEA. Trimming cost V 4 bases and J 7 bases, with 14 bases left between them. For the CDR3, the DNA is TGCAGCGTTGCGGGATCCCTTTGGGAGCAGTACTTC. Protein: CSVAGSLWEQYF.

V gene TRBV3-1 combines with J gene TRBJ2-7; D unclear. The V end lost 1 base, the J end lost 2 bases, and 12 bases lay between the germline ends. CDR1 is LGHDT and CDR2 is YNNKEL in the germline V gene (reference sequence). The CDR3 spans 15 residues. CDR3: CASSQVRGPTYEQYF. DNA for the CDR3: TGTGCCAGCAGCCAAGTAAGAGGTCCGACCTACGAGCAGTACTTC.

This clonotype has only a few counts. DNA of the CDR3: TGTGCCAGCAGCCTCCGACTAGCGGGGGGAGATACGCAGTATTTT. Its protein is CASSLRLAGGDTQYF. The rearrangement links TRBV7-8 to TRBJ2-3; 13 nucleotides align to TRBD2. J gave up 5 bases and V 5 bases, and 4 bases lay outside the gene matches. Germline-derived CDR1 and CDR2 are SGHVS and FQNEAQ. This CDR3 comprises 15 residues.

V usage is TRBV28 and J usage is TRBJ1-1; D is unresolved. The CDR3 contains 13 residues. Trimming took 3 bases from V and 4 from J, leaving 9 bases between them. Germline assignment: CDR1 MDHEN and CDR2 SYDVKM. The CDR3 region is CASSLGGPTEAFF. The CDR3 DNA sequence: TGTGCCAGCAGTTTGGGTGGACCCACTGAAGCTTTCTTT.

This clonotype has a count of ten or more. The J gene is TRBJ2-5, the V gene TRBV12-3 or TRBV12-4; unclear D gene. V gave up 1 base and J gave up 10 bases, with 16 bases separating them. The CDR3 is made up of 14 amino acids. The CDR3 sequence is CASSLGAPVIDQYF. CDR3 bases: TGTGCCAGCAGTTTAGGGGCCCCGGTGATTGACCAGTACTTC.

This clonotype was seen repeatedly, ten times or more. This chain uses TRBV20-1 with TRBJ1-5; D call uncertain. The ends were cut back, 4 bases at V and 3 bases at J, with 13 bases in the middle. The CDR3 has 14 amino acids. The germline V gene has CDR1 DFQATT and CDR2 SNEGSKA (reference sequence). CDR3 nucleotides: TGCAGTGCTACTTCTCCCGGACCCAATCAGCCCCAGCATTTT. As protein: CSATSPGPNQPQHF.

This clonotype showed up just a few times. This chain uses TRBV18 with TRBJ1-1, with D hard to call. This CDR3 has 14 amino acids. V was pared by 6 bases and J by 3 bases, with 14 bases between. The V gene's germline CDR1 is KGHSH and CDR2 LQKENI. CDR3 residues: CASSPSFFDTEAFF. CDR3 DNA sequence: TGTGCCAGCTCCCCATCTTTCTTCGACACTGAAGCTTTCTTT.

This clonotype was observed at least ten times. The rearrangement joins TRBV14 to TRBJ2-6; a weak D match, TRBD2 (5 bases). The V and J ends lost 1 base and 2 bases respectively, with 6 bases between them. CDR1 and CDR2 from the germline V gene are SGHDN and FVKESK. The CDR3 is made up of 15 amino acids. CDR3: CASSQGAAGANVLTF. The CDR3, as DNA: TGTGCCAGCAGCCAAGGAGCGGCTGGGGCCAACGTCCTGACTTTC.

This sequence joins TRBV6-5 and TRBJ1-2; maybe TRBD1 (5 bases). The V and J ends lost 7 bases and 4 bases respectively, with 13 bases between them. Germline CDR1 MNHEY, CDR2 SVGAGI. This CDR3 region has 13 residues. The CDR3 is CASKNGGGYGYTF. In DNA form, the CDR3 reads TGTGCCAGCAAAAACGGGGGAGGCTATGGCTACACCTTC.

The chain recombines TRBV28 with TRBJ1-1; 7 bases agree with TRBD1. Trimming removed 6 bases from V and 2 bases from J; junction bases left unmatched: 6. Germline V gene data show CDR1 as MDHEN and CDR2 as SYDVKM. This CDR3 region has 14 residues. The CDR3 sequence: CASRRDSTNTEAFF. The CDR3 bases are TGTGCCAGCAGGAGGGACAGCACAAACACTGAAGCTTTCTTT.

This clonotype has only a few counts. V and J are TRBV24-1 and TRBJ2-1; 9 bases map to TRBD2. The germline V gene encodes CDR1 KGHDR and CDR2 SFDVKD. J was trimmed by 5 bases and V by 5 bases; bases with no gene match: 6. The CDR3 spans 15 residues. CDR3 sequence: CATSVAGTSNNEQFF. CDR3 nucleotide sequence: TGTGCCACCAGTGTCGCCGGGACTAGCAACAATGAGCAGTTCTTC.

This clonotype was picked up many times. This chain connects TRBV3-1 to TRBJ1-1; D is ambiguous. With 3 bases removed from V and 1 base from J, the gap between germline ends came to 9 bases. The germline gives CDR1 LGHDT, CDR2 YNNKEL (reference sequence). The CDR3 spans 14 residues. CDR3 sequence reads: CASSQTTPNTEAFF. The CDR3 DNA sequence: TGTGCCAGCAGCCAGACGACACCGAACACTGAAGCTTTCTTT.

Ten or more counts support this clonotype. This rearrangement joins TRBV4-1 to TRBJ1-1, with D maybe TRBD1 (6 bases). The V gene's germline CDR1 is MGHRA and CDR2 YSYEKL. Trimming left V 1 base short and J 5 bases short, with 8 bases between. CDR3 length: 13 residues. CDR3 sequence: CASSQGTATEAFF. The CDR3 nucleotides are TGCGCCAGCAGCCAAGGGACAGCTACTGAAGCTTTCTTT.

As for this clonotype: This may be a read error, as it is one base from a much larger clone. The chain recombines TRBV7-6 with TRBJ2-5, with 7 positions matching TRBD2. The CDR3 covers 16 residues. Per germline, CDR1 SGHVS and CDR2 FNYEAQ. The CDR3 nucleotides are TGTACCAGCAGCCCACGACTAGCCGGAGGCCAAGAGACCCAGTACTTC. The encoded protein is CTSSPRLAGGQETQYF.